The clone carrying this TCR beta chain was observed a handful of times. In the original workflow: Amplification from reference gene primers served as the basis for estimated nucleated cell counts. The data were produced by immunoSEQ multiplex PCR, yet TCRdb's version contains in-frame clones alone and is incomplete. That table supplies the V and J calls and clone size; D and trimming were determined from the DNA. The data contain about 68,000 clones, roughly 83% of them singletons. With 3 bases removed from V and 1 base from J, the gap between germline ends came to 6 bases. Germline-derived CDR1 and CDR2 are SQVTM and ANQGSEA. The CDR3 spans 12 residues. The data derive from a study of blood T cell repertoires in COVID-19.

The chain has TRBV29-1 and TRBJ1-2, with D unclear. The sequencing input was peripheral blood. The TCR comes from a man aged 50-60 years with active COVID-19. CDR3 amino acids: CSVDSDNYGYTF. CDR3 in DNA: TGCAGCGTTGACAGCGATAACTATGGCTACACCTTC.